The rows below give T cell receptor beta chains drawn from one sample of a study of memory CD4+ T cells and cytomegalovirus serostatus. The method was immunoSEQ multiplex PCR; TCRdb's version includes in-frame clones alone and lacks a portion of them. Among roughly 50,000 clones listed, approximately 79% were seen once. Sequenced material: memory CD4+ T cells from blood. These receptors all stem from an adult in good health and CMV-seronegative. Each CDR3 is given with its conserved first and last residue. The order of the fields is clone size, V gene, D gene, J gene, CDR3 protein, CDR3 DNA. The D gene is left open where the match is weak. The size field is filled for only some rows; it gives once, few, many or a size class.

clone_size: -; v_call: TRBV27; d_call: TRBD1; j_call: TRBJ2-2; cdr3_aa: CASSLAGGITGELFF; cdr3_nt: TGTGCCAGCAGTTTGGCAGGGGGAATAACCGGGGAGCTGTTTTTT
clone_size: -; v_call: TRBV28; d_call: -; j_call: TRBJ2-3; cdr3_aa: CASSRQGLGVADTQYF; cdr3_nt: TGTGCCAGCAGCCGACAGGGACTAGGGGTCGCAGATACGCAGTATTTT
clone_size: few; v_call: TRBV6-1; d_call: -; j_call: TRBJ1-2; cdr3_aa: CASSDNPWLNYGYTF; cdr3_nt: TGTGCCAGCAGTGACAATCCGTGGTTGAACTATGGCTACACCTTC
clone_size: -; v_call: TRBV21-1; d_call: -; j_call: TRBJ2-7; cdr3_aa: CASRAEQYF; cdr3_nt: TGTGCCAGCAGGGCCGAGCAGTACTTC
clone_size: -; v_call: TRBV5-1; d_call: -; j_call: TRBJ1-1; cdr3_aa: CASSLSLNTEAFF; cdr3_nt: TGCGCCAGCAGCTTGAGTCTGAACACTGAAGCTTTCTTT
clone_size: -; v_call: TRBV7-2; d_call: -; j_call: TRBJ2-7; cdr3_aa: CASSPVQGSYEQYF; cdr3_nt: TGTGCCAGCAGCCCAGTGCAGGGATCCTACGAGCAGTACTTC
clone_size: -; v_call: TRBV5-6; d_call: TRBD1; j_call: TRBJ1-5; cdr3_aa: CASSLWGQAQPQHF; cdr3_nt: TGTGCCAGCAGCTTGTGGGGACAGGCCCAGCCCCAGCATTTT
clone_size: -; v_call: TRBV5-4; d_call: TRBD1; j_call: TRBJ1-2; cdr3_aa: CASSGPGQETNYGYTF; cdr3_nt: TGTGCCAGCAGCGGACCCGGACAGGAGACTAACTATGGCTACACCTTC
clone_size: -; v_call: TRBV2; d_call: TRBD2; j_call: TRBJ2-5; cdr3_aa: CASSGWGGETQYF; cdr3_nt: TGTGCCAGCAGTGGCTGGGGAGGGGAGACCCAGTACTTC
clone_size: few; v_call: TRBV7-8; d_call: -; j_call: TRBJ2-5; cdr3_aa: CASSLMAETQYF; cdr3_nt: TGTGCCAGCAGCTTAATGGCAGAGACCCAGTACTTC
clone_size: -; v_call: TRBV5-6; d_call: -; j_call: TRBJ1-3; cdr3_aa: CASSIYGESSGNTIYF; cdr3_nt: TGTGCCAGCAGCATCTACGGGGAAAGCTCTGGAAACACCATATATTTT
clone_size: -; v_call: TRBV4-1; d_call: TRBD1; j_call: TRBJ2-1; cdr3_aa: CASRSGTGGYNEQFF; cdr3_nt: TGCGCCAGCAGATCCGGGACAGGGGGGTACAATGAGCAGTTCTTC
clone_size: few; v_call: TRBV6-6; d_call: TRBD2; j_call: TRBJ2-7; cdr3_aa: CASTAREAGEQYF; cdr3_nt: TGTGCCAGCACAGCCCGGGAAGCGGGGGAGCAGTACTTC
clone_size: -; v_call: TRBV6-1; d_call: TRBD1; j_call: TRBJ1-2; cdr3_aa: CASSDSRTGVFGYTF; cdr3_nt: TGTGCCAGCAGTGATTCCCGGACAGGGGTCTTTGGCTACACCTTC
clone_size: -; v_call: TRBV2; d_call: -; j_call: TRBJ1-1; cdr3_aa: CASSVGENTEAFF; cdr3_nt: TGTGCCAGCAGTGTCGGGGAGAACACTGAAGCTTTCTTT
clone_size: -; v_call: TRBV15; d_call: TRBD2; j_call: TRBJ2-7; cdr3_aa: CATSRGGGNHEQYF; cdr3_nt: TGTGCCACCAGCAGGGGCGGGGGAAATCACGAGCAGTACTTC
clone_size: -; v_call: TRBV28; d_call: -; j_call: TRBJ2-3; cdr3_aa: CASSSLVGADTQYF; cdr3_nt: TGTGCCAGCAGTTCACTCGTTGGTGCAGATACGCAGTATTTT
clone_size: -; v_call: TRBV7-9; d_call: -; j_call: TRBJ2-7; cdr3_aa: CASSGGPRSSYEQYF; cdr3_nt: TGTGCCAGCAGCGGGGGACCCCGGAGCTCCTACGAGCAGTACTTC
clone_size: -; v_call: TRBV5-4; d_call: -; j_call: TRBJ1-2; cdr3_aa: CASSLEGAYGYTF; cdr3_nt: TGTGCCAGCAGCTTGGAAGGGGCCTATGGCTACACCTTC
clone_size: -; v_call: TRBV5-6; d_call: -; j_call: TRBJ1-1; cdr3_aa: CASGPVLGTEAFF; cdr3_nt: TGTGCCAGCGGACCTGTGCTGGGGACTGAAGCTTTCTTT
clone_size: many; v_call: TRBV4-1; d_call: -; j_call: TRBJ1-5; cdr3_aa: CASSQDPGPNQPQHF; cdr3_nt: TGCGCCAGCAGCCAAGATCCAGGACCCAATCAGCCCCAGCATTTT
clone_size: -; v_call: TRBV10-3; d_call: -; j_call: TRBJ2-7; cdr3_aa: CATKRGRDYEQYF; cdr3_nt: TGTGCCACCAAAAGGGGGCGGGATTACGAGCAGTACTTC
clone_size: -; v_call: TRBV7-8; d_call: TRBD2; j_call: TRBJ2-3; cdr3_aa: CASSWGSGLAGKGQGTDTQYF; cdr3_nt: TGTGCCAGCAGCTGGGGCTCGGGACTAGCGGGGAAAGGGCAGGGCACAGATACGCAGTATTTT
clone_size: -; v_call: TRBV29-1; d_call: TRBD2; j_call: TRBJ2-1; cdr3_aa: CSVPGGPSEQFF; cdr3_nt: TGCAGCGTCCCGGGGGGGCCCAGTGAGCAGTTCTTC
clone_size: -; v_call: TRBV28; d_call: -; j_call: TRBJ2-7; cdr3_aa: CASISYGSEQYF; cdr3_nt: TGTGCCAGCATTTCGTACGGGAGCGAGCAGTACTTC
clone_size: -; v_call: TRBV7-6; d_call: TRBD2; j_call: TRBJ2-1; cdr3_aa: CASSTSRGGRALDEQFF; cdr3_nt: TGTGCCAGCAGCACCTCTAGGGGAGGGAGGGCTCTGGATGAGCAGTTCTTC
clone_size: -; v_call: TRBV7-8; d_call: TRBD1; j_call: TRBJ2-5; cdr3_aa: CASSPGTGNYETQYF; cdr3_nt: TGTGCCAGCAGCCCTGGGACAGGGAATTATGAGACCCAGTACTTC
clone_size: few; v_call: TRBV5-1; d_call: -; j_call: TRBJ1-6; cdr3_aa: CASSPGGHLSPLHF; cdr3_nt: TGCGCCAGCAGCCCGGGGGGACACCTATCACCCCTCCACTTT
clone_size: -; v_call: TRBV28; d_call: TRBD1; j_call: TRBJ1-1; cdr3_aa: CASNSPGGRTEAFF; cdr3_nt: TGTGCCAGCAACTCGCCAGGGGGCCGTACTGAAGCTTTCTTT
clone_size: -; v_call: TRBV7-2; d_call: -; j_call: TRBJ2-3; cdr3_aa: CASSSEDTQYF; cdr3_nt: TGTGCCAGCAGCTCTGAGGATACGCAGTATTTT
clone_size: -; v_call: TRBV11-1; d_call: TRBD2; j_call: TRBJ2-5; cdr3_aa: CASSLGTSAGGETQYF; cdr3_nt: TGTGCCAGCAGCTTGGGGACTAGCGCGGGAGGGGAGACCCAGTACTTC
clone_size: -; v_call: TRBV5-1; d_call: -; j_call: TRBJ1-1; cdr3_aa: CASSLVEAGTEAFF; cdr3_nt: TGCGCCAGCAGCTTGGTAGAGGCTGGCACTGAAGCTTTCTTT
clone_size: once; v_call: TRBV25-1; d_call: -; j_call: TRBJ1-5; cdr3_aa: CASSDAGNQPQHF; cdr3_nt: TGTGCCAGCAGTGACGCCGGCAATCAGCCCCAGCATTTT
clone_size: -; v_call: TRBV28; d_call: -; j_call: TRBJ2-3; cdr3_aa: CASSFEGLPPDTQYF; cdr3_nt: TGTGCCAGCAGTTTTGAGGGACTGCCCCCGGATACGCAGTATTTT
clone_size: once; v_call: TRBV18; d_call: -; j_call: TRBJ1-4; cdr3_aa: CASSQSPGGGEKLFF; cdr3_nt: TGTGCCAGCTCACAATCGCCCGGCGGGGGTGAAAAACTGTTTTTT
clone_size: few; v_call: TRBV5-1; d_call: -; j_call: TRBJ1-1; cdr3_aa: CASSLDGTGTEAFF; cdr3_nt: TGCGCCAGCAGCTTGGATGGCACGGGAACTGAAGCTTTCTTT
clone_size: -; v_call: TRBV6-1; d_call: -; j_call: TRBJ1-5; cdr3_aa: CASTAEGDQPQHF; cdr3_nt: TGTGCCAGCACTGCGGAGGGGGATCAGCCCCAGCATTTT
clone_size: -; v_call: TRBV7-4; d_call: TRBD1; j_call: TRBJ2-7; cdr3_aa: CASSFPGTGLLGEQYF; cdr3_nt: TGTGCCAGCAGCTTCCCCGGGACAGGGCTTTTAGGCGAGCAGTACTTC
clone_size: -; v_call: TRBV7-2; d_call: -; j_call: TRBJ2-3; cdr3_aa: CASSLADLRDTQYF; cdr3_nt: TGTGCCAGCAGCTTAGCGGACCTCAGGGATACGCAGTATTTT
clone_size: few; v_call: TRBV19; d_call: -; j_call: TRBJ2-5; cdr3_aa: CASSIGRGRETQYF; cdr3_nt: TGTGCCAGTAGTATCGGCAGGGGAAGAGAGACCCAGTACTTC
clone_size: -; v_call: TRBV9; d_call: -; j_call: TRBJ2-3; cdr3_aa: CASSVGGSADTQYF; cdr3_nt: TGTGCCAGCAGCGTAGGTGGGAGTGCAGATACGCAGTATTTT
clone_size: -; v_call: TRBV19; d_call: TRBD2; j_call: TRBJ2-7; cdr3_aa: CASSTRLAGEGEQYF; cdr3_nt: TGTGCCAGTAGTACCAGACTAGCGGGAGAGGGGGAGCAGTACTTC
clone_size: -; v_call: TRBV29-1; d_call: -; j_call: TRBJ1-1; cdr3_aa: CSVWDGNTEAFF; cdr3_nt: TGCAGCGTGTGGGACGGGAACACTGAAGCTTTCTTT
clone_size: -; v_call: TRBV9; d_call: -; j_call: TRBJ1-1; cdr3_aa: CASSPNFRETEAFF; cdr3_nt: TGTGCCAGCAGCCCGAACTTCAGGGAAACTGAAGCTTTCTTT